The rows below give T cell receptor beta chains drawn from one sample of a study of blood T cell repertoires in COVID-19. Assay used: immunoSEQ multiplex PCR; TCRdb lists only in-frame clones, some missing. The sample holds 80,000 to 95,000 clones; roughly nine tenths are singletons and the top ten take more than 1.5%. The sequencing sample was made of peripheral blood. The receptors here all came from a human donor with active COVID-19. The donor label of this sample is uncertain. Both conserved end residues are part of each CDR3. D genes are given only for firm matches. The size field is filled for only some rows; it gives once, few, many or a size class.

abundance	v_gene	d_gene	j_gene	CDR3nt	CDR3aa
-	TRBV7-8	TRBD2	TRBJ2-3	TGTGCCAGCAGCGTACTAGCGGAAGAAGATACGCAGTATTTT	CASSVLAEEDTQYF
-	TRBV29-1	-	TRBJ1-1	TGCAGCGTTGAAGGACCCGGCGGAACTGAAGCTTTCTTT	CSVEGPGGTEAFF
-	TRBV5-1	TRBD2	TRBJ2-7	TGCGCCAGCAGCTTGGCAGGGACTAGCGGGGGGTCATACGAGCAGTACTTC	CASSLAGTSGGSYEQYF
few	TRBV5-1	-	TRBJ1-1	TGCGCCAGCAGCGCCAGAAACGCGAACACTGAAGCTTTCTTT	CASSARNANTEAFF
-	TRBV5-5	-	TRBJ2-7	TGTGCCAGCAGCTTGGGAGGGAATCACGAGCAGTACTTC	CASSLGGNHEQYF
few	TRBV5-1	TRBD1	TRBJ1-6	TGCGCCAGCAGCTCTAGGACAGGGGGTGATTCACCCCTCCACTTT	CASSSRTGGDSPLHF
-	TRBV6-5	-	TRBJ1-2	TGTGCCAGCAGCTACGGGGGGAAGGGCAACTATGGCTACACCTTC	CASSYGGKGNYGYTF
-	TRBV14	-	TRBJ1-1	TGTGCCAGCAGCCCTTACAGGGTAGCGAACACTGAAGCTTTCTTT	CASSPYRVANTEAFF
-	TRBV2	-	TRBJ2-7	TGTGCCAGCACTCGGAGCGACTCCTACGAGCAGTACTTC	CASTRSDSYEQYF
few	TRBV7-2	TRBD1	TRBJ1-4	TGTGCCAGCAGCTTAGTTGGGGGCAGGGGGAGTGAAAAACTGTTTTTT	CASSLVGGRGSEKLFF
-	TRBV5-1	TRBD1	TRBJ2-5	TGCGCCAGCAGCTTCATCGGGGACAGCCAAGAGACCCAGTACTTC	CASSFIGDSQETQYF
-	TRBV3-1/TRBV3-2	TRBD2	TRBJ2-1	TGTGCCAGCAGCCAAGTGTCAAGCGGGGGACGCGATGAGCAGTTCTTC	CASSQVSSGGRDEQFF
once	TRBV7-2	TRBD1	TRBJ1-4	TGTGCCAGCAGCATAGGGGACAGGGATAATGAAAAACTGTTTTTT	CASSIGDRDNEKLFF
-	TRBV12-3/TRBV12-4	-	TRBJ2-1	TGTGCCAGCAGTTTAGGAGGGCCCAATGAGCAGTTCTTC	CASSLGGPNEQFF
-	TRBV4-3	-	TRBJ2-2	TGCGCCAGCAGCCAGGGCACGGCCGGGGAGCTGTTTTTT	CASSQGTAGELFF
-	TRBV7-3	TRBD2	TRBJ2-3	TGTGCCAGCAGCCCGACTAGCGGGAGATATAGCACAGATACGCAGTATTTT	CASSPTSGRYSTDTQYF
-	TRBV2	TRBD1	TRBJ2-5	TGTGCCAGCAGGCGAGACAAGGGGGCTTCGGAGACCCAGTACTTC	CASRRDKGASETQYF
-	TRBV5-5	TRBD1	TRBJ2-5	TGTGCCAGCAGCCCCTGGGACAGGTTGGAGACCCAGTACTTC	CASSPWDRLETQYF
-	TRBV6-5	-	TRBJ2-3	TGTGCCAGCAGTCCCGGGACTTTGATAACAGATACGCAGTATTTT	CASSPGTLITDTQYF
few	TRBV4-1	-	TRBJ1-6	TGCGCCAGCAGCCAAGTGGGGGGGCCCCTTAATAATTCACCCCTCCACTTT	CASSQVGGPLNNSPLHF
-	TRBV2	TRBD1	TRBJ2-7	TGTGCCAGCAGTTACGCAGGGGGCGCGGGCTACGAGCAGTACTTC	CASSYAGGAGYEQYF
-	TRBV4-3	TRBD1	TRBJ2-7	TGCGCCAGCAGCCAGGACAGGTCGCCTTCCTACGAGCAGTACTTC	CASSQDRSPSYEQYF
-	TRBV12-3/TRBV12-4	-	TRBJ2-2	TGTGCCAGCAGACCATGGGGCCCCGGGGAGCTGTTTTTT	CASRPWGPGELFF
-	TRBV28	-	TRBJ1-4	TGTGCCAGCAGAACAACAGGGCCGGCTAATGAAAAACTGTTTTTT	CASRTTGPANEKLFF
-	TRBV24-1	TRBD1	TRBJ2-7	TGTGCCACCAGTGATTCGGACAGGGTCTACGAGCAGTACTTC	CATSDSDRVYEQYF
-	TRBV9	-	TRBJ2-7	TGTGCCAGCAGCCCCCACTCCGGGGATAGCTCCTACGAGCAGTACTTC	CASSPHSGDSSYEQYF
once	TRBV7-2	TRBD1	TRBJ2-3	TGTGCCAGCAGCTTAGGGGGACAGTTCCCCGTAGATACGCAGTATTTT	CASSLGGQFPVDTQYF
once	TRBV6-6	-	TRBJ1-5	TGTGCCAGCCAAGGGGGCAATCAGCCCCAGCATTTT	CASQGGNQPQHF
-	TRBV12-3/TRBV12-4	-	TRBJ2-5	TGTGCCAGCAGTTCTCCGGGGGTGGAGACCCAGTACTTC	CASSSPGVETQYF
-	TRBV19	-	TRBJ2-7	TGTGCCAGTGGCCAGGGGAACTACGAGCAGTACTTC	CASGQGNYEQYF
medium-sized	TRBV5-5	-	TRBJ1-2	TGTGCCAGCACACTAAGGGGTGTAGATGGCTACACCTTC	CASTLRGVDGYTF
-	TRBV27	TRBD1	TRBJ1-1	TGTGCCAGCAGTTTGGACAGGCTAGGGAACGTTTTGAGGGGAGCTTTCTTT	CASSLDRLGNVLRGAFF
-	TRBV11-3	-	TRBJ1-1	TGTGCCAGCAGTAGTTCCCGGGATTCAAGAGTTGCTTTCTTT	CASSSSRDSRVAFF
-	TRBV5-1	TRBD2	TRBJ2-3	TGCGCCAGCAGCTTGGCAATCGGGGTAGCGGGGGGGCCTCTGGCAGATACGCAGTATTTT	CASSLAIGVAGGPLADTQYF
-	TRBV19	TRBD1	TRBJ1-2	TGTGCCAGTAGCACACTACAGGGGGTCCCCTCGGGCTACACCTTC	CASSTLQGVPSGYTF
-	TRBV28	TRBD1	TRBJ2-7	TGTGCCAGCAGGCGGACAGGGGGGCTCCACGAGCAGTACTTC	CASRRTGGLHEQYF
-	TRBV7-2	TRBD2	TRBJ2-1	TGTGCCAGCAGCCCCCGGGATAGCGGGGGGGCAAATGAGCAGTTCTTC	CASSPRDSGGANEQFF
-	TRBV2	-	TRBJ2-7	TGTGCCAGCTGCCTTCGGTTTTCCTACGAGCAGTACTTC	CASCLRFSYEQYF
-	TRBV19	TRBD1	TRBJ2-2	TGTGCCAGTAGTCCGGGGACAGGAGAGAACACCGGGGAGCTGTTTTTT	CASSPGTGENTGELFF
-	TRBV6-5	-	TRBJ1-1	TGTGCCAGCAGTTCTCCCCCCAGGTGGAACACTGAAGCTTTCTTT	CASSSPPRWNTEAFF
-	TRBV5-4	TRBD2	TRBJ2-5	TGTGCCAGCAGCGTTAGCGGGGGGGCAGAGGAGACCCAGTACTTC	CASSVSGGAEETQYF
once	TRBV27	-	TRBJ2-5	TGTGCCAGCACCCTCGGGGAGACCCAGTACTTC	CASTLGETQYF
-	TRBV6-6	TRBD1	TRBJ2-7	TGTGCCAGCAGTCGACCCGACTCCAGGGGGCTACCCTACGAGCAGTACTTC	CASSRPDSRGLPYEQYF
-	TRBV5-6	-	TRBJ2-1	TGTGCCAGCAGCACGAGCGGTTCCTACAATGAGCAGTTCTTC	CASSTSGSYNEQFF
-	TRBV9	TRBD1	TRBJ1-2	TGTGCCAGCAGCGTAGGGGACAGTCGGTCGGACTATGGCTACACCTTC	CASSVGDSRSDYGYTF
few	TRBV18	-	TRBJ1-2	TGTGCCAGCTCACCTTCTGGGGAGAACGGATATGGCTACACCTTC	CASSPSGENGYGYTF
-	TRBV7-3	-	TRBJ2-1	TGTGCCAGCAGCTTAACGTCGGCCGGGTTAAATGAGCAGTTCTTC	CASSLTSAGLNEQFF
once	TRBV19	-	TRBJ1-1	TGTGCCAGTAGTATTGCGGAGAGAGGAGCTGAAGCTTTCTTT	CASSIAERGAEAFF
-	TRBV7-2	TRBD2	TRBJ2-5	TGTGCCAGCAGCTTAGGCGGGGGGGCCGCAGAGACCCAGTACTTC	CASSLGGGAAETQYF
once	TRBV5-4	TRBD1	TRBJ2-6	TGTGCCAGCAGCCTGACAGGGGGCCCTGGGGCCAACGTCCTGACTTTC	CASSLTGGPGANVLTF
-	TRBV29-1	-	TRBJ1-4	TGCAGCGTTGGGGCAGGGGATGAAAAACTGTTTTTT	CSVGAGDEKLFF
-	TRBV24-1	-	TRBJ2-7	TGTGCCACCCCGCGAGGGCGCTCCTACGAGCAGTACTTC	CATPRGRSYEQYF
-	TRBV19	TRBD2	TRBJ2-1	TGTGCCAGTAGTGGGGGACTAGGAAGTGAGCAGTTCTTC	CASSGGLGSEQFF
-	TRBV6-6	TRBD1	TRBJ1-2	TGTGCCAGCAGTCAGCCCGGACAGGGGGCGGTTGGCTACACCTTC	CASSQPGQGAVGYTF
-	TRBV7-3	-	TRBJ2-1	TGTGCCAGCAGCATATCCCTCTCCTACAATGAGCAGTTCTTC	CASSISLSYNEQFF
-	TRBV6-2/TRBV6-3	TRBD1	TRBJ2-7	TGTGCCAGCAGTTACTCGGAAGTGGTCGGACAGGGGGCGTACGAGCAGTACTTC	CASSYSEVVGQGAYEQYF
once	TRBV3-1/TRBV3-2	TRBD2	TRBJ2-5	TGTGCCAGCAGCCAAGCGCCGGGACTAGCGGGGGGAAGAAAGACCCAGTACTTC	CASSQAPGLAGGRKTQYF